This passage covers 8 T cell receptor beta chains from one sample sequenced in a study of shared clonotypes between healthy human individuals. Clones were sequenced by immunoSEQ multiplex PCR, and TCRdb holds only the in-frame ones, with some missing. The table has hundreds of thousands of clones, 90% to 97% seen once. The source material was memory CD8+ T cells sorted from blood. Subset defined: CD45RO+ cells pooled with CCR7-negative TemRA cells. The receptors were sampled from a young man in good health.

The V and J genes are TRBV18 and TRBJ2-1; D unclear. V was shortened by 2 bases and J by 0 bases, with 8 bases between the two germline ends. Germline CDR1 and CDR2: KGHSH and LQKENI. This CDR3 is built from 15 residues. Here the CDR3 reads CASSPMQSSYNEQFF. CDR3 nucleotide sequence: TGTGCCAGCTCACCAATGCAGAGCTCCTACAATGAGCAGTTCTTC.

The chain combines TRBV6-1 with TRBJ2-7; D perhaps matches TRBD2 (5 bases). The V gene's germline CDR1 is MNHNS and CDR2 SASEGT. This CDR3 is 15 amino acids long. Trimming took 1 base from V and 0 from J, leaving 10 bases between them. The DNA for the CDR3 is TGTGCCAGCAGTGAAGAAGGACTTAGCTCCTACGAGCAGTACTTC. Translating gives CASSEEGLSSYEQYF.

This clone was observed a single time. The chain combines TRBV6-1 with TRBJ2-5; 8 bases are shared with TRBD2. CDR1 is MNHNS, CDR2 SASEGT, per germline. The CDR3 totals 14 residues. The ends lost 6 bases at V and 1 base at J; junction bases unmatched: 4. The CDR3 spells CASSTGTSQETQYF. The CDR3 DNA sequence: TGTGCCAGCAGCACCGGGACTAGCCAAGAGACCCAGTACTTC.

This chain uses TRBV2 with TRBJ1-2, with D unclear. This CDR3 has 13 amino acids. V was cut by 2 bases and J by 5 bases, with 9 bases left in between. The V gene's germline CDR1 is SNHLY and CDR2 FYNNEI. Here the CDR3 reads CASSETVLYGYTF. DNA of the CDR3: TGTGCCAGCAGTGAAACCGTCCTATATGGCTACACCTTC.

The chain uses TRBV10-3 and TRBJ1-5; D is unresolved. Germline CDR1 reads ENHRY; CDR2 reads SYGVKD. V was shortened by 3 bases and J by 3 bases, with 3 bases between the two germline ends. The CDR3 spans 12 residues. CDR3 sequence reads: CAISDNNQPQHF. CDR3 coding DNA: TGTGCCATCAGTGACAACAATCAGCCCCAGCATTTT.

The chain uses TRBV28 and TRBJ2-3, with 7 bases matching TRBD2. With 6 bases clipped from V and 0 bases from J, the junction kept 6 bases outside the gene matches. Germline loops: CDR1 MDHEN, CDR2 SYDVKM. This CDR3 has 15 residues. CDR3 residues: CASRRLAASTDTQYF. In DNA, the CDR3 is TGTGCCAGCAGGAGGCTAGCGGCTAGCACAGATACGCAGTATTTT.

The V gene is TRBV7-9, the J gene TRBJ2-7; TRBD2 matches at 9 bases. This CDR3 has 14 residues. J was trimmed by 3 bases and V by 6 bases; bases with no gene match: 6. CDR1 is SEHNR, CDR2 FQNEAQ, per germline (reference sequence). The CDR3, as DNA: TGTGCCAGCAGTCCCCAGACTAGCGGCTACGAGCAGTACTTC. This translates into CASSPQTSGYEQYF.

The V and J genes are TRBV2 and TRBJ1-2, with TRBD1 matching over 7 bases. The ends lost 8 bases at V and 0 bases at J; junction bases unmatched: 6. Germline loops: CDR1 SNHLY, CDR2 FYNNEI. The CDR3 spans 14 residues. For the CDR3, the DNA is TGTGCCAGCTCAGGGGGTCCCTCTAACTATGGCTACACCTTC. The encoded protein is CASSGGPSNYGYTF.